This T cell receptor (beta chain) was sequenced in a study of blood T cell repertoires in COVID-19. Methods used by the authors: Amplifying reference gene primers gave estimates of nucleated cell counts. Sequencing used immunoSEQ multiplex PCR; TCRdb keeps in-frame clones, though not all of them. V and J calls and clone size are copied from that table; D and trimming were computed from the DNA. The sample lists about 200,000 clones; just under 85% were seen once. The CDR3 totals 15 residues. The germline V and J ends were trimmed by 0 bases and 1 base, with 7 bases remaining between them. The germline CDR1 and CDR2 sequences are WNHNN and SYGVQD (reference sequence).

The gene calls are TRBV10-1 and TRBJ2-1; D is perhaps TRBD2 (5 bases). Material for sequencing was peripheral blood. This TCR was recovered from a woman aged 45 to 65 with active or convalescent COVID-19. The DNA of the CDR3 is TGCGCCAGCAGTGAGTCACTAGGTTCCTACAATGAGCAGTTCTTC. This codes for CASSESLGSYNEQFF.